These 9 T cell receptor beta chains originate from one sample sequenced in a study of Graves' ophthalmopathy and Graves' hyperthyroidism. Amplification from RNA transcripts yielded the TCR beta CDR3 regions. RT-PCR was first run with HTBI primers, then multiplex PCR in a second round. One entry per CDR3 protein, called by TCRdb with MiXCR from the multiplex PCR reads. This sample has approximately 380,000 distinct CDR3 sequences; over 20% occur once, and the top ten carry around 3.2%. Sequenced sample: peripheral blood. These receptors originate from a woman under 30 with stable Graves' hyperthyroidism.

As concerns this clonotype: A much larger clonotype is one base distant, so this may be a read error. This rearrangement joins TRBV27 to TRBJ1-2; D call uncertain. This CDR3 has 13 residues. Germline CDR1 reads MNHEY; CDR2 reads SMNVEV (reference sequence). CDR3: CACSFTGSRGYTF. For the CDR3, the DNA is TGTGCCTGCAGTTTTACGGGGTCCCGTGGCTACACCTTC.

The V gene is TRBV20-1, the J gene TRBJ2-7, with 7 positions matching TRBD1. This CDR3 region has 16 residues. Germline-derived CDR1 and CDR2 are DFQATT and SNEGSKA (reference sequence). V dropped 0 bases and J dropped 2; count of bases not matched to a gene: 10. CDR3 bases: TGCAGTGCTAGAGAGGATAGGTGGGGGACAGCCTACGAGCAGTACTTC. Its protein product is CSAREDRWGTAYEQYF.

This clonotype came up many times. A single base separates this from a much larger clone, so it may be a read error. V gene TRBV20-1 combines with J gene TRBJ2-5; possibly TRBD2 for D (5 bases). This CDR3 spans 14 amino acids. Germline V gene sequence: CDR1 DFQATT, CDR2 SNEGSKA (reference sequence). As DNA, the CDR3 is TGCAGTGCTAGGACCTCCCTAGCATCAGAGACCAAGTACTTC. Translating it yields CSARTSLASETKYF.

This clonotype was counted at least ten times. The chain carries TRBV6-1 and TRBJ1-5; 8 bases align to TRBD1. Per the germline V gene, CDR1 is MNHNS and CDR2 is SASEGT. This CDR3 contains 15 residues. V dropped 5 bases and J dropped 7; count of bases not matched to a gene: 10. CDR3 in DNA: TGTGCCAGCAGTAGCAGGGCAGGGGGCGACCAGCCCCAGCATTTT. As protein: CASSSRAGGDQPQHF.

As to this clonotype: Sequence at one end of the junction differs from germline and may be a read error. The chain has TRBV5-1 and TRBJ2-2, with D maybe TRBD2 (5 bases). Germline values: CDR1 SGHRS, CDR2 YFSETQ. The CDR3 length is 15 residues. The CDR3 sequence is CASSLGSVNTGELVF. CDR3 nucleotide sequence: TGCGCCAGCAGCTTGGGTAGCGTGAACACCGGGGAGCTGGTTTTT.

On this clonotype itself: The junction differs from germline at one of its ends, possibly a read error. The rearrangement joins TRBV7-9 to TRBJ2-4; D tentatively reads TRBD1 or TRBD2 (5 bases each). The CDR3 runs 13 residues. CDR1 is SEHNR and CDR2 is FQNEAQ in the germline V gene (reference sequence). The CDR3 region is CASSLGGANIKYF. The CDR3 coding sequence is TGTGCCAGCAGCTTAGGAGGGGCCAACATTAAGTACTTC. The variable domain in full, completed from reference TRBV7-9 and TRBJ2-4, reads DTGVSQNPRHKITKRGQNVTFRCDPISEHNRLYWYRQTLGQGPEFLTYFQNEAQLEKSRLLSDRFSAERPKGSFSTLEIQRTEQGDSAMYLCASSLGGANIKYFGAGTRLSVL.

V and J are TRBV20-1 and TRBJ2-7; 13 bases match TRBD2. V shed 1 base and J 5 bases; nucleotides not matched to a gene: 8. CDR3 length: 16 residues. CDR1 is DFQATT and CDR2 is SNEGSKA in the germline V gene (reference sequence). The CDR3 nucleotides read TGCAGTGCTAGAGTGGGCGGACTAGCGGGAGTCCACGAGCAGTACTTC. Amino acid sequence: CSARVGGLAGVHEQYF.

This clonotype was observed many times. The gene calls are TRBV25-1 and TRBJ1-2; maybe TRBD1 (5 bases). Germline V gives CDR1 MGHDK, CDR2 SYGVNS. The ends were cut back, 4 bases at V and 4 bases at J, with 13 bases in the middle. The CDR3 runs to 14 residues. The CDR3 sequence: CASSGRDAFYGYTF. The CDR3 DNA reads TGTGCCAGCAGTGGCCGGGACGCTTTCTATGGCTACACCTTC.

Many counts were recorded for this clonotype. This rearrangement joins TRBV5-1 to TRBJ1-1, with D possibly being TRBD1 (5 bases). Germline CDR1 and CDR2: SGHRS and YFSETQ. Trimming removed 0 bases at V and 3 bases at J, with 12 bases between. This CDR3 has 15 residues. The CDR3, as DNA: TGCGCCAGCAGCTTGGAGGGGACCTTTTACACTGAAGCTTTCTTT. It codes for CASSLEGTFYTEAFF. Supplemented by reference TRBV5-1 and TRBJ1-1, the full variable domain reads KAGVTQTPRYLIKTRGQQVTLSCSPISGHRSVSWYQQTPGQGLQFLFEYFSETQRNKGNFPGRFSGRQFSNSRSEMNVSTLELGDSALYLCASSLEGTFYTEAFFGQGTRLTVV.